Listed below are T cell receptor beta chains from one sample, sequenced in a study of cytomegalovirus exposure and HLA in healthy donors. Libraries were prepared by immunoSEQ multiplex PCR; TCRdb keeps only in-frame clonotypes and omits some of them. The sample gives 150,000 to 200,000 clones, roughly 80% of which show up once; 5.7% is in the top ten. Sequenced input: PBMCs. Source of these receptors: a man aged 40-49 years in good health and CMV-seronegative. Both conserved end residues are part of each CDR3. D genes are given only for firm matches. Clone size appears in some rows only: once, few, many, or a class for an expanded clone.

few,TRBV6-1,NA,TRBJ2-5,TGTGCCAGCAGTGAAGGTTACAGATTTTCCCAGGGAGAGACCCAGTACTTC,CASSEGYRFSQGETQYF
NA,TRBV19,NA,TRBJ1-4,TGTGCCAGTAGTTCCCCGCAGGCAGCAACTAATGAAAAACTGTTTTTT,CASSSPQAATNEKLFF
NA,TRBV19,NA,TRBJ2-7,TGTGCCAGTAAAATGGGGGGTCCCTCCTACGAGCAGTACTTC,CASKMGGPSYEQYF
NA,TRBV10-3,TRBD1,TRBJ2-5,TGTGCCACCCGAGACGACAGGGGGAAAGGGGAGACCCAGTACTTC,CATRDDRGKGETQYF
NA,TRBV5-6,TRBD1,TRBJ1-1,TGTGCCAGCAGCTTGCCCGGGACAGAGAACACTGAAGCTTTCTTT,CASSLPGTENTEAFF
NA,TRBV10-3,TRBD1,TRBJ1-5,TGTGCCATCAGTGAGTCGAGGGCAGGGGGTCAGCCCCAGCATTTT,CAISESRAGGQPQHF
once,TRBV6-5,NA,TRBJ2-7,TGTGCCACCGTCGGGGACTTGGGCCCCGAGCAGTACTTC,CATVGDLGPEQYF
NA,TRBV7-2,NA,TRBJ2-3,TGTGCCAGCAGCAACCGGGAGCACCTAGATACGCAGTATTTT,CASSNREHLDTQYF
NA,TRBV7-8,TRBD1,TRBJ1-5,TGTGCCAGCAGCCCCGACAGGGACCAGCCCCAGCATTTT,CASSPDRDQPQHF
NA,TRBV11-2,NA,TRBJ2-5,TGTGCCAGCAGCTTAGGGGCGGGATCGGTGGAGACCCAGTACTTC,CASSLGAGSVETQYF
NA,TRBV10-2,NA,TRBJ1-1,TGCGCCAGCAGTGAGGAGACAGGTCTGAACACTGAAGCTTTCTTT,CASSEETGLNTEAFF
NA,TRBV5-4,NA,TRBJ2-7,TGTGCCAGCAGCCGGACGGGGAACTACGGGCAGTACTTC,CASSRTGNYGQYF
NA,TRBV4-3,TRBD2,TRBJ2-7,TGCGCCAGCAGCCGAGTACTAGCGGGGGGGCCCTACGAGCAGTACTTC,CASSRVLAGGPYEQYF
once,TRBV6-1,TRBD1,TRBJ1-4,TGTGCCAGCAGTGAAGTGACCCTCGGGACAGTAAAAACAACTAATGAAAAACTGTTTTTT,CASSEVTLGTVKTTNEKLFF
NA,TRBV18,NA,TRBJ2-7,TGTGCCAGCTCACCATCGACTAGTAACATGGGAGGGCAGTACTTC,CASSPSTSNMGGQYF
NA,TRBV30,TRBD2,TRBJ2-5,TGTGCCGCCGCGACTAGCGCGGGAGAGACCCAGTACTTC,CAAATSAGETQYF
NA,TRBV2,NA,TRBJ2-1,TGTGCCAGCACTAGACGAACCTACAATGAGCAGTTCTTC,CASTRRTYNEQFF
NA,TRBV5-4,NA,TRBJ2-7,TGTGCCAGCAGCTTGGACTACGACTACGAGCAGTACTTC,CASSLDYDYEQYF
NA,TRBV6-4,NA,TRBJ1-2,TGTGCCAGCAGTAACACAGGAAACTATGGCTACACCTTC,CASSNTGNYGYTF
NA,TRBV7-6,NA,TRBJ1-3,TGTGCCAGCAGCCTCGGAGGGCAGGGGACTACTGGAAACACCATATATTTT,CASSLGGQGTTGNTIYF
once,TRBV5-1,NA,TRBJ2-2,TGCGCCAGCAATACGGGAGTAGGGGACACCGGGGAGCTGTTTTTT,CASNTGVGDTGELFF
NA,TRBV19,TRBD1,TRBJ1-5,TGTGCCAGTAGTATTCAGGGGGGCCGAGAGCCCCAGCATTTT,CASSIQGGREPQHF
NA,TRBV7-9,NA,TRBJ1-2,TGTGCCAGCAGCCCATGGACCGGGGACTATGGCTACACCTTC,CASSPWTGDYGYTF
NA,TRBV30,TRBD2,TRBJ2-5,TGTGCCTATCGGACTAGCGGGAGGGCCGGTGAGACCCAGTACTTC,CAYRTSGRAGETQYF
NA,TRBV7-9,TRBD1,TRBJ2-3,TGTGCCAGCAGCCCGGGACAGGGGGGGGATACGCAGTATTTT,CASSPGQGGDTQYF